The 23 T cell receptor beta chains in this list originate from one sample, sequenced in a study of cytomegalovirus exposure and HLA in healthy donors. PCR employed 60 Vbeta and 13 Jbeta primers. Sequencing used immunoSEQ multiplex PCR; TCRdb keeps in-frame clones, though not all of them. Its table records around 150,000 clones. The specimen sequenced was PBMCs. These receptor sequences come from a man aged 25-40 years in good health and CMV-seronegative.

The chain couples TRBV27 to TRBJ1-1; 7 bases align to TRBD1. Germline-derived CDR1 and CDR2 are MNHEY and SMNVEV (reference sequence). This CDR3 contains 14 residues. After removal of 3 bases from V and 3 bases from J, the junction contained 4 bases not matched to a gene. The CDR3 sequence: CASSFSTGDTEAFF. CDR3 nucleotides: TGTGCCAGCAGTTTCTCCACAGGGGACACTGAAGCTTTCTTT.

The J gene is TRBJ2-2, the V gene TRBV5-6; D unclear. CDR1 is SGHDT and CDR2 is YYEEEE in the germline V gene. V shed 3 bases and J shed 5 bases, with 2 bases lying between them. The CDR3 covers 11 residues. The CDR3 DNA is TGTGCCAGCAGCTCGACCGGGGAGCTGTTTTTT. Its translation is CASSSTGELFF. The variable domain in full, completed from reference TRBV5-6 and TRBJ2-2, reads DAGVTQSPTHLIKTRGQQVTLRCSPKSGHDTVSWYQQALGQGPQFIFQYYEEEERQRGNFPDRFSGHQFPNYSSELNVNALLLGDSALYLCASSSTGELFFGEGSRLTVL.

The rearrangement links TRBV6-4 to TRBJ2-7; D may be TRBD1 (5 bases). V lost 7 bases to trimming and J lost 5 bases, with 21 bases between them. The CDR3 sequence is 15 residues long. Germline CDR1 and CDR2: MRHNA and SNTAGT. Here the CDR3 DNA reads TGTGCCAGCACCCCTAGGGGCTCTATAGGGAACGAGCAGTACTTC. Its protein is CASTPRGSIGNEQYF.

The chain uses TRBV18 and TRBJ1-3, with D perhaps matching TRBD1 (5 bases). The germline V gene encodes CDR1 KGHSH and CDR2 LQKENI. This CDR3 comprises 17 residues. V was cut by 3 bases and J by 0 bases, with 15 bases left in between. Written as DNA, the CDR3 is TGTGCCAGCTCACCGCTTTCTGACAGCCTCTCTGGAAACACCATATATTTT. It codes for CASSPLSDSLSGNTIYF. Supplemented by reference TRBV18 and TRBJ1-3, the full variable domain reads NAGVMQNPRHLVRRRGQEARLRCSPMKGHSHVYWYRQLPEEGLKFMVYLQKENIIDESGMPKERFSAEFPKEGPSILRIQQVVRGDSAAYFCASSPLSDSLSGNTIYFGEGSWLTVV.

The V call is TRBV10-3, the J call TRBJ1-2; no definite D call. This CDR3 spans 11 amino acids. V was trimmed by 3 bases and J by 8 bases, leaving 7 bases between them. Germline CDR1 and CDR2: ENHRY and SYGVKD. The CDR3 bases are TGTGCCATCAGTGATCTCGGGGGCTACACCTTC. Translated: CAISDLGGYTF.

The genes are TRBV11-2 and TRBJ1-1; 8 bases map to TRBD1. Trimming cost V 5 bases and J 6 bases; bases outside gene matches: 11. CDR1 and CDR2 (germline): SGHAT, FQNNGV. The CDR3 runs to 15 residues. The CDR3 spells CASSVRRGHGPEAFF. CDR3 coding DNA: TGTGCCAGCAGCGTGCGCAGGGGGCACGGGCCTGAAGCTTTCTTT.

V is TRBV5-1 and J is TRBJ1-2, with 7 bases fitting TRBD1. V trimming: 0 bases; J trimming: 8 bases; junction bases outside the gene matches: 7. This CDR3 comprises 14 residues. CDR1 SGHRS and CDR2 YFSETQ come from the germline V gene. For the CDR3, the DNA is TGCGCCAGCAGCTTGGGACAGGGCAATCCAGGCTACACCTTC. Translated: CASSLGQGNPGYTF.

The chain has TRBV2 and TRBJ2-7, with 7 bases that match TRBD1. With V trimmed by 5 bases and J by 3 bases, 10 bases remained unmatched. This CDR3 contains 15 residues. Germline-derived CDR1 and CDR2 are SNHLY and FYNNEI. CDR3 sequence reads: CASSSRRDRDYEQYF. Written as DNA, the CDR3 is TGTGCCAGCAGTTCAAGACGGGACAGAGACTACGAGCAGTACTTC.

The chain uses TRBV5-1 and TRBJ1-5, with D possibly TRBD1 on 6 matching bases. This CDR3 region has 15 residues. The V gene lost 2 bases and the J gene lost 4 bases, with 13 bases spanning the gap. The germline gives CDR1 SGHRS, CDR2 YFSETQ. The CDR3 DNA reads TGCGCCAGCAGCTTAATGGGCAGGGGTAATCAGCCCCAGCATTTT. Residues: CASSLMGRGNQPQHF.

As DNA, the CDR3 is TGTGCCAGCAGCTCTGGGACTAGCGGGAGTGGAGATACGCAGTATTTT. Its translation is CASSSGTSGSGDTQYF. The chain uses TRBV5-4 and TRBJ2-3; 14 bases line up with TRBD2. This CDR3 has 16 residues. Germline V gives CDR1 SGHNT, CDR2 YYREEE (reference sequence). Trimming cost V 3 bases and J 5 bases; bases outside gene matches: 5.

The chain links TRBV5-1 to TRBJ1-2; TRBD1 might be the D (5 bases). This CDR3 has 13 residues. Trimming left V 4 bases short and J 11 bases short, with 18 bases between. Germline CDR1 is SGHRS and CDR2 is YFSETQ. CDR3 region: CASSLQWPQGYTF. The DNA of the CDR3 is TGCGCCAGCAGCCTTCAGTGGCCGCAGGGTTACACCTTC.

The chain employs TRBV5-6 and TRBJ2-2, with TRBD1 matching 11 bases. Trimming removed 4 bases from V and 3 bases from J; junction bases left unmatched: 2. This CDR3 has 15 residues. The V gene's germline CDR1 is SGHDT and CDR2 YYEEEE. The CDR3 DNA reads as TGTGCCAGCAGCGGACAGGGGGCGTACACCGGGGAGCTGTTTTTT. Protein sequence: CASSGQGAYTGELFF.

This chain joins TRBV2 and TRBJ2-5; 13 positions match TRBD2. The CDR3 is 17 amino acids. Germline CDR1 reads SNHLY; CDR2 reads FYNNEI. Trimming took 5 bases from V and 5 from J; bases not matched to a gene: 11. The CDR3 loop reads CASSTLLAGGPRETQYF. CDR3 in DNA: TGTGCCAGCAGTACCTTACTAGCGGGAGGGCCACGGGAGACCCAGTACTTC.

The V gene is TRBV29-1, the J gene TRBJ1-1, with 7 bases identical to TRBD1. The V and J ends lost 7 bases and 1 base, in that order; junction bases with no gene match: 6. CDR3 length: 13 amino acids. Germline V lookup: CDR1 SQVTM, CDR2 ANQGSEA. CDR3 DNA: TGCAGCGCCAGTGGACAGGCGAACACTGAAGCTTTCTTT. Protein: CSASGQANTEAFF.

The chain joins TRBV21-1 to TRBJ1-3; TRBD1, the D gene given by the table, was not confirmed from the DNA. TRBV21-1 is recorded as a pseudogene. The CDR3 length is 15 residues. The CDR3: CASSKVLGVGNTIYF. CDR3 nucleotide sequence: TGTGCCAGCAGCAAAGTCTTAGGGGTCGGAAACACCATATATTTT.

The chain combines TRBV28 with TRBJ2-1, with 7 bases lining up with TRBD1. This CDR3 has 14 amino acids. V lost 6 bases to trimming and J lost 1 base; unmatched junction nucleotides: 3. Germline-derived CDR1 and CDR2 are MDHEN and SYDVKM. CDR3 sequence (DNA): TGTGCCAGCAGGTCGGACAGGTCCTACAATGAGCAGTTCTTC. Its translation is CASRSDRSYNEQFF.

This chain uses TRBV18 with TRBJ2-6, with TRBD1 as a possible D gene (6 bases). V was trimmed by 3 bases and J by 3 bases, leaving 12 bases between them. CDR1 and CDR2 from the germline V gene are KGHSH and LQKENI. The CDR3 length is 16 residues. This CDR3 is CASSPFTGSGANVLTF. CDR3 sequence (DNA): TGTGCCAGCTCACCGTTTACAGGGAGTGGGGCCAACGTCCTGACTTTC.

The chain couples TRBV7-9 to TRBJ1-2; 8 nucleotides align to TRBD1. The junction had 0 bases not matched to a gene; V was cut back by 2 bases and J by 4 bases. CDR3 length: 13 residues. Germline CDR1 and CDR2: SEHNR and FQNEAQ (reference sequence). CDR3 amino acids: CASSLQGAYGYTF. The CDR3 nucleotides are TGTGCCAGCAGCTTACAGGGGGCCTATGGCTACACCTTC.

The CDR3 reads CASSLRIAGAGTDTQYF. The CDR3 coding sequence is TGCGCCAGCAGCCTTAGAATCGCGGGAGCCGGCACAGATACGCAGTATTTT. The V call is TRBV4-1, the J call TRBJ2-3; TRBD2 matches 7 bases. Germline V lookup: CDR1 MGHRA, CDR2 YSYEKL. V lost 4 bases, J lost 1 base, and 11 bases stayed unmatched. This CDR3 has 17 residues.

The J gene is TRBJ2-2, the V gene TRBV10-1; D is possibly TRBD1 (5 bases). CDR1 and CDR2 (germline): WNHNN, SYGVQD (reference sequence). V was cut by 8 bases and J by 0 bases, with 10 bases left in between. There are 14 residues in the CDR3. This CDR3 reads CASRTRTNTGELFF. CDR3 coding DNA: TGCGCCAGCCGGACACGAACGAACACCGGGGAGCTGTTTTTT.

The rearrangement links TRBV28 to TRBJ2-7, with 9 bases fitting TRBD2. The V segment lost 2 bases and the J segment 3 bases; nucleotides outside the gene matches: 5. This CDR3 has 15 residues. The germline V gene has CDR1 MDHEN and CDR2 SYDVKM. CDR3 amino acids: CASSLASGTDYEQYF. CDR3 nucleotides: TGTGCCAGCAGTTTAGCTAGCGGGACAGACTACGAGCAGTACTTC.

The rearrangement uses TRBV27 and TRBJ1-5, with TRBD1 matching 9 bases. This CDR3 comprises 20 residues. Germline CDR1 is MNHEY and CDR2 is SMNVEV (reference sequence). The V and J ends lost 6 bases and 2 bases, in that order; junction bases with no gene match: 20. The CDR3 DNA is TGTGCCAGCAGCCCTCTCACGGGGACAGGGAGGTTAGAGGGCAATCAGCCCCAGCATTTT. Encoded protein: CASSPLTGTGRLEGNQPQHF.

CDR3 bases: TGTGCCAGTAGTATTAGTGGACAGGGGGCTGAAGCTTTCTTT. It encodes CASSISGQGAEAFF. V usage is TRBV19 and J usage is TRBJ1-1, with 10 nucleotides matching TRBD1. CDR1 and CDR2 (germline): LNHDA, SQIVND (reference sequence). The CDR3 is 14 residues long. Losses at the gene ends were 3 bases for V and 6 bases for J; bases not matched to a gene: 4. The full variable domain, its missing parts supplied by reference TRBV19 and TRBJ1-1, is DGGITQSPKYLFRKEGQNVTLSCEQNLNHDAMYWYRQDPGQGLRLIYYSQIVNDFQKGDIAEGYSVSREKKESFPLTVTSAQKNPTAFYLCASSISGQGAEAFFGQGTRLTVV.